The TCR beta chain described here comes from a study of cytomegalovirus exposure and HLA in healthy donors. Study details: There were some 120 million unique TCR beta sequences, drawn from about 179 million T cells, in an earlier analysis. Study-wide points: At a 0.05 false discovery rate, a later analysis found over 15,000 TCR beta sequences to be associated with HLA alleles. An observed cluster of highly shared sequence variants was recorded as a likely sequencing artifact.

Germline V lookup: CDR1 WSHSY, CDR2 SAAADI. CDR3 length: 16 residues. V shed 4 bases and J shed 5 bases, with 15 bases lying between them. As for the donors, each was a healthy bone marrow donor. This clone was observed a handful of times. The antigen is not known. The PCR employed 60 Vbeta primers together with 13 Jbeta primers. The assay was immunoSEQ multiplex PCR, and TCRdb's table has in-frame clones only and misses some. The sample contains 85,000 to 100,000 clones, roughly four fifths of which appear only once. Input material: PBMCs. The sequence derives from a woman under 30 in good health and CMV-seropositive. The chain employs TRBV10-2 and TRBJ1-6; perhaps TRBD1 as D (6 bases). The CDR3 protein is CASSATGSANNSPLHF. CDR3 coding DNA: TGCGCCAGCAGTGCTACAGGGAGTGCGAATAATTCACCCCTCCACTTT.